One sample yielded the 23 T cell receptor beta chains listed below, sequenced in a study of OX40 agonist ivuxolimab in advanced cancers. Using immunoSEQ multiplex PCR, the repertoire was profiled, and TCRdb retains in-frame clones only, with some absent. The profile shows roughly 100,000 clones, 85% to 90% of them singletons. The sequenced sample was CD4+ or CD8+ T cells sorted from blood, obtained in a trial of the OX40 agonist ivuxolimab. The receptors derive from an adult with an advanced solid tumor such as melanoma, head and neck, liver or kidney cancer.

With regard to this clone: A junction end diverges from the germline sequence, so it may reflect a read error. This sequence joins TRBV7-7 and TRBJ2-5; D remains unclear. This CDR3 is 13 amino acids long. Germline CDR1 is SSHAT and CDR2 is FNYEAQ (reference sequence). The CDR3, as DNA: TGTGCTAGCAGCTCCGACTTCCAAGAGACCCAGTACTTC. Protein: CASSSDFQETQYF. Looking up the rest from reference TRBV7-7 and TRBJ2-5 gives the full variable domain: GAGVSQSPRYKVTKRGQDVTLRCDPISSHATLYWYQQALGQGPEFLTYFNYEAQPDKSGLPSDRFSAERPEGSISTLTIQRTEQRDSAMYRCASSSDFQETQYFGPGTRLLVL.

V usage is TRBV6-5 and J usage is TRBJ2-7, with 10 bases matching TRBD2. The germline V gene encodes CDR1 MNHEY and CDR2 SVGAGI. The CDR3 is 13 residues long. V trimming: 5 bases; J trimming: 4 bases; junction bases outside the gene matches: 2. CDR3 in amino acids: CASSKLAGYEQYF. The CDR3 DNA follows: TGTGCCAGCAGTAAACTAGCGGGATACGAGCAGTACTTC.

This clone was seen only a few times. The rearrangement uses TRBV6-5 and TRBJ1-5; TRBD1 matches at 8 bases. The junction had 7 bases not matched to a gene; V was cut back by 5 bases and J by 7 bases. CDR1 MNHEY and CDR2 SVGAGI come from the germline V gene. The CDR3 is made up of 14 amino acids. The CDR3 sequence: CASSPRTGHQPQHF. The CDR3 coding sequence is TGTGCCAGCAGTCCCCGGACAGGGCACCAGCCCCAGCATTTT.

This rearrangement joins TRBV11-2 to TRBJ2-5; D is unclear. Trimming pared 4 bases from V and 2 bases from J, leaving 2 bases between. CDR3 length: 11 residues. CDR1 SGHAT and CDR2 FQNNGV come from the germline V gene. Written as DNA, the CDR3 is TGTGCCAGCAGCTCGCAAGAGACCCAGTACTTC. As protein: CASSSQETQYF.

The chain uses TRBV6-1 and TRBJ1-5; D perhaps matches TRBD1 (6 bases). The CDR3 is 14 amino acids. V shed 4 bases and J shed 6 bases, with 13 bases lying between them. Germline V gene sequence: CDR1 MNHNS, CDR2 SASEGT. The CDR3 reads CASSGGGEIQPQHF. Written as DNA, the CDR3 is TGTGCCAGCAGTGGAGGGGGGGAAATTCAGCCCCAGCATTTT.

The genes are TRBV5-6 and TRBJ1-6; possibly TRBD1 for D (6 bases). Germline V CDR1 and CDR2: SGHDT, YYEEEE. Trimming cost V 0 bases and J 7 bases, with 17 bases left between them. The CDR3 sequence is 17 residues long. The CDR3 sequence is CASSLAVTRTDNSPLHF. CDR3 coding DNA: TGTGCCAGCAGCTTGGCGGTGACGCGGACAGACAATTCACCCCTCCACTTT.

In its sample, this clone was seen a few times. The V call is TRBV9, the J call TRBJ1-4; D unclear. Germline V CDR1 and CDR2: SGDLS, YYNGEE. V dropped 6 bases and J dropped 2 bases, with 17 bases sitting between them. There are 16 residues in the CDR3. In DNA, the CDR3 is TGTGCCAGCACCCGCGGCCCCAGCGATACTAATGAAAAACTGTTTTTT. It yields the protein CASTRGPSDTNEKLFF. Drawing the rest from reference TRBV9 and TRBJ1-4, the complete variable domain is DSGVTQTPKHLITATGQRVTLRCSPRSGDLSVYWYQQSLDQGLQFLIQYYNGEERAKGNILERFSAQQFPDLHSELNLSSLELGDSALYFCASTRGPSDTNEKLFFGSGTQLSVL.

This clone was seen once. The chain couples TRBV5-1 to TRBJ2-3; TRBD1 matches 9 bases. CDR1 is SGHRS and CDR2 is YFSETQ in the germline V gene. The CDR3 runs to 14 residues. The trim removed 3 bases at V and 5 bases at J, leaving 4 bases unmatched. CDR3 sequence: CASSSGTGRDTQYF. In DNA, the CDR3 is TGCGCCAGCAGCTCCGGGACAGGGAGAGATACGCAGTATTTT.

This chain joins TRBV5-1 and TRBJ2-7; D is unresolved. Germline lookup yields CDR1 SGHRS and CDR2 YFSETQ. V was shortened by 0 bases and J by 5 bases, with 9 bases between the two germline ends. This CDR3 region has 13 residues. The chain's CDR3 is CASSLDRTNEQYF. In DNA, the CDR3 is TGCGCCAGCAGCTTGGACCGTACTAACGAGCAGTACTTC.

In this sample, this clone turned up a few times. The V gene is TRBV19, the J gene TRBJ1-2; D unresolved. This CDR3 has 11 residues. Germline lookup yields CDR1 LNHDA and CDR2 SQIVND (reference sequence). Trimming left V 7 bases short and J 2 bases short, with 5 bases between. The CDR3 loop reads CASKENYGYTF. CDR3 DNA sequence: TGTGCCAGTAAGGAAAACTATGGCTACACCTTC.

In DNA, the CDR3 is TGTGCCAGCCTCGGACAGGGGGAGGACTATGGCTACACCTTC. It codes for CASLGQGEDYGYTF. The chain links TRBV28 to TRBJ1-2; 10 positions agree with TRBD1. The ends lost 8 bases at V and 3 bases at J; junction bases unmatched: 6. The CDR3 length is 14 residues. Germline values: CDR1 MDHEN, CDR2 SYDVKM.

This clone appeared a single time. The chain employs TRBV6-5 and TRBJ2-7; no firm D call. V lost 5 bases, J lost 3 bases, and 11 bases lay in between. Germline CDR1 and CDR2: MNHEY and SVGAGI. The CDR3 covers 13 residues. For the CDR3, the DNA is TGTGCCAGCAGTGATTTACCGATCTACGAGCAGTACTTC. As protein: CASSDLPIYEQYF.

The chain couples TRBV9 to TRBJ2-5; the D gene is possibly TRBD1 (5 bases). The J call may be wrong; the DNA end is better matched by TRBJ2-7. The CDR3 consists of 14 residues. Germline assignment: CDR1 SGDLS and CDR2 YYNGEE. CDR3 sequence reads: CASSVSPGTYEQYF. Here the CDR3 DNA reads TGTGCCAGCAGCGTATCACCAGGGACCTACGAGCAGTACTTC.

The rearrangement joins TRBV25-1 to TRBJ2-5; the D gene is possibly TRBD2 (6 bases). V shed 5 bases and J shed 0 bases, with 13 bases lying between them. The CDR3 runs to 15 residues. Per germline, CDR1 MGHDK and CDR2 SYGVNS. As DNA, the CDR3 is TGTGCCAGCAGTAGAGTCGGCGGGGACCAAGAGACCCAGTACTTC. Translating gives CASSRVGGDQETQYF.

The genes are TRBV5-1 and TRBJ2-3; D might be TRBD1 (6 bases). The CDR3 is made up of 16 amino acids. Trimming took off 0 bases at V and 2 bases at J, with 13 bases between the two ends. The germline V gene encodes CDR1 SGHRS and CDR2 YFSETQ. The CDR3 DNA reads TGCGCCAGCAGCTTGGCCGCAGGGGCTAACACAGATACGCAGTATTTT. This encodes CASSLAAGANTDTQYF.

This clone occurred a few times. The genes are TRBV7-8 and TRBJ1-5, with 8 bases lining up with TRBD1. The CDR3 length is 14 residues. Germline lookup yields CDR1 SGHVS and CDR2 FQNEAQ. V was pared by 5 bases and J by 5 bases, with 5 bases of the junction left unmatched. CDR3 sequence (DNA): TGTGCCAGCAGCCCGGACAGGGACTATCAGCCCCAGCATTTT. This encodes CASSPDRDYQPQHF.

V and J are TRBV5-1 and TRBJ2-7, with 14 nucleotides matching TRBD2. The CDR3 extends over 15 amino acids. Unmatched junction bases numbered 6, after V lost 4 bases and J lost 6 bases. Germline V gene data show CDR1 as SGHRS and CDR2 as YFSETQ. CDR3 coding DNA: TGCGCCAGCAGCCCCCGACTAGCGGGAGGGAGCGAGCAGTACTTC. Its translation: CASSPRLAGGSEQYF. The full variable domain, in which reference TRBV5-1 and TRBJ2-7 provide the parts outside the CDR3, is KAGVTQTPRYLIKTRGQQVTLSCSPISGHRSVSWYQQTPGQGLQFLFEYFSETQRNKGNFPGRFSGRQFSNSRSEMNVSTLELGDSALYLCASSPRLAGGSEQYFGPGTRLTVT.

Details on this clone: Other DNA sequences in the sample encode the same CDR3. The chain combines TRBV27 with TRBJ2-7; D is uncertain. The ends were cut back, 4 bases at V and 3 bases at J, with 10 bases in the middle. This CDR3 region has 13 residues. Germline values: CDR1 MNHEY, CDR2 SMNVEV (reference sequence). CDR3 in DNA: TGTGCCAGCAGTTACAGAGGTAGCTACGAGCAGTACTTC. Translation: CASSYRGSYEQYF.

This clone has only a few counts. This chain connects TRBV6-5 to TRBJ2-3, with 8 nucleotides matching TRBD2. The V gene end was trimmed by 7 bases and the J gene end by 1 base; junction bases not matched to a gene: 7. CDR1 and CDR2 (germline): MNHEY, SVGAGI. This CDR3 has 15 residues. The CDR3 coding sequence is TGTGCCAGCAACGACGGGGGGGCCGGCACAGATACGCAGTATTTT. It specifies CASNDGGAGTDTQYF.

CDR3 sequence reads: CASSLGTSGIAEQFF. CDR3 nucleotides: TGTGCCAGCTCACTAGGGACTAGCGGGATAGCTGAGCAGTTCTTC. J is TRBJ2-1 and V is TRBV18; 13 nucleotides align to TRBD2. The germline CDR1 and CDR2 sequences are KGHSH and LQKENI. Trimming removed 4 bases from V and 9 bases from J; junction bases left unmatched: 6. This CDR3 spans 15 amino acids. The full variable domain, completed using reference TRBV18 and TRBJ2-1, is NAGVMQNPRHLVRRRGQEARLRCSPMKGHSHVYWYRQLPEEGLKFMVYLQKENIIDESGMPKERFSAEFPKEGPSILRIQQVVRGDSAAYFCASSLGTSGIAEQFFGPGTRLTVL.

This chain links TRBV15 with TRBJ2-5; TRBD1 or TRBD2 may be the D gene (5 bases each). The germline gives CDR1 LNHNV, CDR2 YYDKDF (reference sequence). V dropped 3 bases and J dropped 5 bases, with 19 bases sitting between them. The CDR3 has 16 residues. CDR3: CATSSGVGEGLETQYF. As DNA, the CDR3 is TGTGCCACCAGCAGCGGGGTGGGAGAGGGGTTGGAGACCCAGTACTTC. Using reference TRBV15 and TRBJ2-5 for the parts outside the CDR3, the full variable domain is DAMVIQNPRYQVTQFGKPVTLSCSQTLNHNVMYWYQQKSSQAPKLLFHYYDKDFNNEADTPDNFQSRRPNTSFCFLDIRSPGLGDTAMYLCATSSGVGEGLETQYFGPGTRLLVL.

The chain combines TRBV14 with TRBJ2-3; possible D gene TRBD2, 6 bases. The length of the CDR3 is 14 residues. Germline lookup yields CDR1 SGHDN and CDR2 FVKESK. Trimming left V 1 base short and J 6 bases short, with 11 bases between. The CDR3 nucleotides are TGTGCCAGCAGCCAAGTGGGGGGAACGGATACGCAGTATTTT. Its protein product is CASSQVGGTDTQYF.

The gene calls are TRBV6-1 and TRBJ1-1; D is undetermined. The CDR3 has 14 amino acids. The V end was cut by 3 bases, the J end by 0 bases, with 8 bases between. Looked up from germline, CDR1 is MNHNS and CDR2 is SASEGT. CDR3 region: CASSEVRLNTEAFF. CDR3 bases: TGTGCCAGCAGTGAGGTCCGTCTGAACACTGAAGCTTTCTTT.